These 32 T cell receptor beta chains came from one sample sequenced in a study of PD-1 blockade in classical Hodgkin lymphoma. Relapse was seen in all patients after autologous stem cell transplantation, and brentuximab vedotin exposure was variable. Method: immunoSEQ multiplex PCR; TCRdb's copy keeps in-frame clones and lacks some. The repertoire holds about 30,000 clones, approximately 74% seen once, with more than 2.5% in the top ten. The sample consisted of peripheral blood mononuclear cells (PBMCs), taken before the second cycle of nivolumab. These receptors were taken from a human donor with classical Hodgkin lymphoma.

In its sample, this clone ranks as medium-sized (0.01 to 0.1%). V and J are TRBV19 and TRBJ1-6, with TRBD1 as a possible D gene (5 bases). The CDR3 covers 14 residues. V was trimmed by 7 bases and J by 9 bases, leaving 16 bases between them. Germline V gives CDR1 LNHDA, CDR2 SQIVND (reference sequence). The chain's CDR3 is CASNGGQGTSPLHF. The CDR3 coding sequence is TGTGCCAGTAATGGCGGGCAGGGAACTTCACCCCTCCACTTT.

The chain uses TRBV5-3 and TRBJ2-1; D possibly corresponds to TRBD2 (5 bases). TRBV5-3 counts as an open reading frame of uncertain function. This CDR3 is 14 amino acids long. Trimming removed 4 bases at V and 3 bases at J, with 11 bases between. For the CDR3, the DNA is TGTGCCAGAAGCGCGGGCGCAGTCTACAATGAGCAGTTCTTC. It specifies CARSAGAVYNEQFF.

The rearrangement joins TRBV2 to TRBJ1-1; TRBD1 might be the D (6 bases). In germline, CDR1 is SNHLY, CDR2 FYNNEI. The CDR3 length is 14 residues. The ends were cut back, 3 bases at V and 11 bases at J, with 19 bases in the middle. This CDR3 reads CASSDSRATGTAFF. The CDR3 bases are TGTGCCAGCAGTGATAGTAGGGCAACAGGGACCGCTTTCTTT.

V usage is TRBV2 and J usage is TRBJ1-6, with a tentative D call TRBD1 (5 bases). V was cut by 7 bases and J by 4 bases, with 20 bases left in between. The CDR3 length is 17 residues. The V gene's germline CDR1 is SNHLY and CDR2 FYNNEI. The CDR3 sequence is CASTEGPVTPYNSPLHF. In DNA form, the CDR3 reads TGTGCCAGCACGGAGGGACCAGTTACCCCGTATAATTCACCCCTCCACTTT.

V is TRBV4-2 and J is TRBJ2-1; tentatively, D is TRBD1 or TRBD2 (5 bases each). V was cut by 6 bases and J by 7 bases, with 19 bases left in between. The CDR3 spans 15 residues. CDR1 is LGHNA and CDR2 is YNFKEQ in the germline V gene. Here the CDR3 reads CASRKANYEGNEQFF. DNA for the CDR3: TGTGCCAGCAGGAAGGCTAACTACGAGGGGAATGAGCAGTTCTTC.

This chain joins TRBV4-1 and TRBJ1-4; D is perhaps TRBD1 (6 bases). This CDR3 comprises 15 residues. The germline V gene has CDR1 MGHRA and CDR2 YSYEKL. V lost 3 bases and J 6 bases, leaving 14 bases between the germline ends. The CDR3: CASSQEQGSYEKLFF. The CDR3 nucleotides are TGCGCCAGCAGCCAGGAACAGGGAAGCTATGAAAAACTGTTTTTT.

V usage is TRBV4-2 and J usage is TRBJ2-3, with D perhaps TRBD2 (5 bases). Germline V gene lookup returns CDR1 LGHNA and CDR2 YNFKEQ. Trimming cost V 5 bases and J 0 bases, with 15 bases left between them. There are 16 residues in the CDR3. The CDR3 spells CASSLWSGRSTDTQYF. DNA for the CDR3: TGTGCCAGCAGCTTGTGGAGCGGCAGAAGCACAGATACGCAGTATTTT.

The chain links TRBV5-4 to TRBJ2-7, with TRBD2 as a possible D gene (6 bases). Germline lookup yields CDR1 SGHNT and CDR2 YYREEE (reference sequence). V lost 0 bases and J lost 5, with 12 bases in between. The CDR3 spans 14 residues. CDR3 protein: CASSLGGTGDEQYF. The CDR3 nucleotides read TGTGCCAGCAGCTTGGGGGGGACGGGAGACGAGCAGTACTTC.

The chain employs TRBV12-5 and TRBJ2-7; 7 bases map to TRBD1. Unmatched junction bases numbered 11, after V lost 3 bases and J lost 3 bases. Germline V lookup: CDR1 LGHNT, CDR2 FRNRAP. This CDR3 region has 16 residues. CDR3 DNA sequence: TGTGCTAGTGGTTTATCCGGGACAGTTTCAATCTACGAGCAGTACTTC. Translating gives CASGLSGTVSIYEQYF.

The chain carries TRBV6-6 and TRBJ1-2, with D perhaps matching TRBD1 (5 bases). Germline-derived CDR1 and CDR2 are MNHNY and SVGAGI (reference sequence). Trimming removed 5 bases at V and 5 bases at J, with 12 bases between. This CDR3 spans 13 amino acids. The CDR3 coding sequence is TGTGCCAGCAGTATGGACATGGGGTATGGCTACACCTTC. It codes for CASSMDMGYGYTF.

The chain has TRBV19 and TRBJ2-7; no reliable D call. The V and J ends lost 5 bases and 6 bases respectively, with 8 bases between them. The CDR3 is made up of 11 amino acids. CDR1 is LNHDA and CDR2 is SQIVND in the germline V gene (reference sequence). As DNA, the CDR3 is TGTGCCAGTAGTGGATTCCGCGAGCAGTACTTC. It yields the protein CASSGFREQYF.

This clone turned up a few times. The V gene is TRBV7-9, the J gene TRBJ2-3; 9 positions agree with TRBD2. The CDR3 has 19 residues. Germline V gene data show CDR1 as SEHNR and CDR2 as FQNEAQ (reference sequence). V dropped 1 base and J dropped 0; count of bases not matched to a gene: 11. The chain's CDR3 is CASSLVRGSGGISTDTQYF. In nucleotides, the CDR3 is TGTGCCAGCAGCTTAGTTCGGGGGAGCGGGGGGATAAGCACAGATACGCAGTATTTT.

The chain joins TRBV7-6 to TRBJ2-2; no firm D call. Trimming left V 0 bases short and J 0 bases short, with 5 bases between. The CDR3 runs 15 residues. Germline CDR1 reads SGHVS; CDR2 reads FNYEAQ. This chain's CDR3 is CASSLAGSNTGELFF. The CDR3 DNA sequence: TGTGCCAGCAGCTTAGCGGGGTCGAACACCGGGGAGCTGTTTTTT.

There are a few counts of this clone. The chain links TRBV15 to TRBJ1-4; 7 nucleotides agree with TRBD1. The CDR3 is 14 amino acids. Germline CDR1 is LNHNV and CDR2 is YYDKDF (reference sequence). V lost 8 bases to trimming and J lost 2 bases; unmatched junction nucleotides: 5. In nucleotides, the CDR3 is TGTGCCACCTCCACAGGGGCGACTAATGAAAAACTGTTTTTT. Translated: CATSTGATNEKLFF.

V gene TRBV7-9 combines with J gene TRBJ1-6, with no clear D. V dropped 1 base and J dropped 7 bases, with 14 bases sitting between them. CDR3 size: 16 residues. Germline V gene lookup returns CDR1 SEHNR and CDR2 FQNEAQ (reference sequence). The CDR3 DNA follows: TGTGCCAGCAGCTTAGAAGGGTGGACCGGGAATTCACCCCTCCACTTT. This gives the protein CASSLEGWTGNSPLHF.

The gene calls are TRBV4-2 and TRBJ2-6; D may be TRBD1 (6 bases). In germline, CDR1 is LGHNA, CDR2 YNFKEQ. The germline V and J ends were trimmed by 0 bases and 2 bases, with 8 bases remaining between them. The CDR3 runs 16 residues. This CDR3 is CASSQDWDTGANVLTF. CDR3 bases: TGTGCCAGCAGCCAAGATTGGGACACTGGGGCCAACGTCCTGACTTTC.

The sample holds one count of this clone. This rearrangement joins TRBV6-6 to TRBJ2-7; TRBD1 matches at 8 bases. Looked up from germline, CDR1 is MNHNY and CDR2 is SVGAGI (reference sequence). This CDR3 has 15 residues. With 6 bases clipped from V and 1 base from J, the junction kept 8 bases outside the gene matches. CDR3 sequence reads: CASRHGQGTSYEQYF. The CDR3 DNA sequence: TGTGCCAGCAGACACGGACAGGGCACTTCCTACGAGCAGTACTTC.

The V call is TRBV7-9, the J call TRBJ1-1; 11 bases are a match to TRBD1. Germline values: CDR1 SEHNR, CDR2 FQNEAQ (reference sequence). Losses at the gene ends were 2 bases for V and 6 bases for J; bases not matched to a gene: 5. CDR3 length: 15 residues. As DNA, the CDR3 is TGTGCCAGCAGCTTAAGGGACAGGGGGATCGCTGAAGCTTTCTTT. It is translated as CASSLRDRGIAEAFF. Based on the CDR3 plus reference TRBV7-9 and TRBJ1-1, the full variable domain is DTGVSQNPRHKITKRGQNVTFRCDPISEHNRLYWYRQTLGQGPEFLTYFQNEAQLEKSRLLSDRFSAERPKGSFSTLEIQRTEQGDSAMYLCASSLRDRGIAEAFFGQGTRLTVV.

The chain links TRBV7-2 to TRBJ2-7; D unclear. This CDR3 is 15 amino acids long. V gave up 5 bases and J gave up 0 bases, with 14 bases separating them. Germline CDR1 reads SGHTA; CDR2 reads FQGNSA. CDR3 in DNA: TGTGCCAGCAGCCTAGGGCCCGACACCTCCTACGAGCAGTACTTC. Translated: CASSLGPDTSYEQYF.

The chain is built from TRBV7-3 and TRBJ2-1, with TRBD2 as a possible D gene (6 bases). The germline CDR1 and CDR2 sequences are SGHTA and FQGTGA. The CDR3 runs 15 residues. The V and J ends lost 1 base and 6 bases respectively, with 13 bases between them. The CDR3 spells CASSLRPGEANEQFF. CDR3 bases: TGTGCCAGCAGCTTAAGGCCGGGGGAGGCCAATGAGCAGTTCTTC. The full variable domain, in which reference TRBV7-3 and TRBJ2-1 provide the parts outside the CDR3, is GAGVSQTPSNKVTEKGKYVELRCDPISGHTALYWYRQSLGQGPEFLIYFQGTGAADDSGLPNDRFFAVRPEGSVSTLKIQRTERGDSAVYLCASSLRPGEANEQFFGPGTRLTVL.

The gene calls are TRBV4-3 and TRBJ1-2; no clear D gene. Germline CDR1 and CDR2: LGHNA and YSLEER. Trimming removed 0 bases from V and 4 bases from J, with 15 bases in between. The length of the CDR3 is 16 residues. The CDR3 is CASSQDLTTLAYGYTF. The CDR3 coding sequence is TGCGCCAGCAGCCAAGATTTAACCACTTTGGCCTATGGCTACACCTTC.

CDR3 region: CASSLVRGREAFF. Here the CDR3 DNA reads TGTGCCAGCAGCTTAGTCCGGGGGCGAGAAGCTTTCTTT. The rearrangement joins TRBV7-2 to TRBJ1-1, with D possibly matching TRBD1 (6 bases). Germline V CDR1 and CDR2: SGHTA, FQGNSA. The CDR3 consists of 13 residues. The germline V and J ends were trimmed by 1 base and 8 bases, with 11 bases remaining between them.

The J gene is TRBJ1-1, the V gene TRBV15; D perhaps matches TRBD1 (6 bases). The CDR3 covers 18 residues. V lost 1 base, J lost 4 bases, and 22 bases lay in between. Germline V gene data show CDR1 as LNHNV and CDR2 as YYDKDF (reference sequence). The DNA of the CDR3 is TGTGCCACCAGCAGAGGTTTAATAGTGGGGCCAGGGGTCACTGAAGCTTTCTTT. This encodes CATSRGLIVGPGVTEAFF.

The chain recombines TRBV11-3 with TRBJ2-7; 8 bases align to TRBD2. The V and J ends lost 5 bases and 4 bases, in that order; junction bases with no gene match: 7. This CDR3 spans 14 amino acids. Per the germline V gene, CDR1 is SGHNT and CDR2 is YENEEA. Here the CDR3 reads CASSPPGGAYEQYF. CDR3 bases: TGTGCCAGCAGCCCACCGGGGGGGGCATACGAGCAGTACTTC.

The chain links TRBV6-5 to TRBJ2-6; tentatively, D is TRBD1 (5 bases). V gave up 4 bases and J gave up 2 bases, with 9 bases separating them. Germline CDR1 and CDR2: MNHEY and SVGAGI. This CDR3 has 15 amino acids. The CDR3 region is CASSLTGTGANVLTF. CDR3 bases: TGTGCCAGCAGTTTAACAGGAACTGGGGCCAACGTCCTGACTTTC.

The CDR3 protein is CASSFSNRMNTEAFF. For the CDR3, the DNA is TGTGCCAGCAGTTTCTCTAACAGAATGAACACTGAAGCTTTCTTT. The chain recombines TRBV28 with TRBJ1-1; no definite D call. The germline V and J ends were trimmed by 3 bases and 0 bases, with 11 bases remaining between them. The CDR3 has 15 amino acids. From germline, CDR1 is MDHEN and CDR2 SYDVKM.

CDR3 residues: CASSWATTVHTEAFF. The CDR3 coding sequence is TGTGCCAGCAGCTGGGCGACAACGGTGCACACTGAAGCTTTCTTT. V gene TRBV5-6 combines with J gene TRBJ1-1; no definite D call. The ends were cut back, 3 bases at V and 3 bases at J, with 15 bases in the middle. Germline lookup yields CDR1 SGHDT and CDR2 YYEEEE. The CDR3 loop spans 15 amino acids.

A few counts support this clone. This chain links TRBV6-6 with TRBJ1-5, with no clear D. The V end lost 6 bases, the J end lost 0 bases, and 12 bases lay between the germline ends. This CDR3 region has 15 residues. The V gene's germline CDR1 is MNHNY and CDR2 SVGAGI (reference sequence). CDR3 residues: CASSKTEYSNQPQHF. The CDR3 nucleotides are TGTGCCAGCAGCAAGACGGAATATAGCAATCAGCCCCAGCATTTT.

CDR3: CASSLGNGGSSTDTQYF. The CDR3 bases are TGTGCCAGCAGCTTAGGAAATGGGGGCTCTAGCACAGATACGCAGTATTTT. The chain joins TRBV7-9 to TRBJ2-3; possibly TRBD1 for D (6 bases). Germline values: CDR1 SEHNR, CDR2 FQNEAQ (reference sequence). The V end was cut by 1 base, the J end by 0 bases, with 14 bases between. The CDR3 sequence is 17 residues long.

This sequence joins TRBV28 and TRBJ2-1; D possibly corresponds to TRBD1 (5 bases). The CDR3 covers 15 residues. From germline, CDR1 is MDHEN and CDR2 SYDVKM. V lost 3 bases, J lost 1 base, and 10 bases lay in between. DNA for the CDR3: TGTGCCAGCAGTTTCGGTAGGGGTTCCTACAATGAGCAGTTCTTC. Residues: CASSFGRGSYNEQFF.

V is TRBV5-4 and J is TRBJ2-5, with 13 bases fitting TRBD2. J lost 3 bases, V lost 5 bases, and 1 base had no gene match. CDR3 length: 14 amino acids. Germline CDR1 reads SGHNT; CDR2 reads YYREEE (reference sequence). The CDR3: CASSGLAGEETQYF. In DNA, the CDR3 is TGTGCCAGCAGTGGACTAGCGGGGGAAGAGACCCAGTACTTC.

V is TRBV19 and J is TRBJ2-7; weak D call: TRBD1 (6 bases). The CDR3 has 14 residues. The germline gives CDR1 LNHDA, CDR2 SQIVND (reference sequence). Trimming removed 4 bases from V and 3 bases from J, with 13 bases in between. The CDR3: CASSTVDSLYEQYF. In DNA, the CDR3 is TGTGCCAGTAGTACCGTGGACAGCCTCTACGAGCAGTACTTC.